The sequence of this T cell receptor beta chain was determined in a study of radiation and T cells in renal cell carcinoma. Broader study findings: In blood, top tumor clones expanded by 2 weeks, shrinking by 4. Pretreatment tumor biopsies were lacking, so baseline clonotypes are unknown.

Time point denoted: blood 4 weeks post-SBRT, at nephrectomy. This sample's treatment: 15 Gy SBRT to primary tumor, nephrectomy 4 weeks later. Nephrectomy followed 15 Gy stereotactic body radiation by 4 weeks. The patient's renal cell carcinoma had clear cell pathology. Assay used: immunoSEQ multiplex PCR; TCRdb lists only in-frame clones, some missing. The sample gives roughly 170,000 clones, about 88% of which show up once; roughly 12% is in the top ten. About this clone: What it binds is unknown.

V dropped 0 bases and J dropped 2 bases, with 7 bases sitting between them. The CDR3 covers 14 residues. Germline V gene lookup returns CDR1 MNHNY and CDR2 SVGAGI (reference sequence). The clonotype originates from a woman in her 50s with renal cell carcinoma. The sample in question was blood, obtained from a patient whose treatment included radiotherapy and nephrectomy. This chain uses TRBV6-6 with TRBJ1-1; the D is unclear. As DNA, the CDR3 is TGTGCCAGCAGTTACTCAGGCAGTAACACTGAAGCTTTCTTT. Amino acids: CASSYSGSNTEAFF.